The clone carrying this T cell receptor (beta chain) appeared a few times. Sample-barcoded 5' priming and a J-beta primer mix drove a second PCR of roughly 7 to 11 cycles. TCRdb recomputed calls from the 5' RACE reads with MiXCR, one row per CDR3 protein. The table lists some 710,000 distinct CDR3 sequences, about 47% of them singletons. Per germline, CDR1 KGHDR and CDR2 SFDVKD. V was pared by 9 bases and J by 0 bases, with 3 bases of the junction left unmatched. The CDR3 extends over 14 amino acids. The authors drew approximately 10 milliliters of peripheral blood from each donor. The data derive from a study of blood T cells in healthy people across ages.

The chain has TRBV24-1 and TRBJ2-5; 10 bases line up with TRBD1. The TCR was taken from a man older than 75 in good health. The sequenced material came from blood. The DNA for the CDR3 is TGTGCCACCTCGGGACAGGGGTACCAAGAGACCCAGTACTTC. This translates into CATSGQGYQETQYF.